This T cell receptor (beta chain) was sequenced in a study of early T cells in non-severe SARS-CoV-2 infection. Notes on the study in general: The matching step, a VDJdb search, favored anti-spike CD8 responses and missed private and CD4 specificities.

In the case of this clonotype: Antigen: not known.

CDR3 size: 10 residues. Germline V CDR1 and CDR2: SQVTM, ANQGSEA. Trimming stripped 5 bases from V and 7 bases from J, with 8 bases between. Each CDR3 protein gets one entry after TCRdb re-called the 5' RACE reads with MiXCR. The sample includes about 80,000 distinct CDR3 sequences, 14% of them seen just once. The source material was whole blood. The clonotype comes from an adult who was a healthcare worker with PCR-confirmed SARS-CoV-2 infection or an uninfected control (not recorded which). The chain carries TRBV29-1 and TRBJ2-5, with D possibly matching TRBD2 (5 bases). The CDR3 here is CSVPAGTQYF. CDR3 coding DNA: TGCAGCGTTCCCGCGGGGACCCAGTACTTC.